This T cell receptor (beta chain) was identified in a study of blood T cell repertoires in COVID-19. Study as a whole: COVID-19 samples, acute and convalescent, were from the United States, Italy and Spain.

CDR3 length: 12 amino acids. V lost 7 bases to trimming and J lost 7 bases; unmatched junction nucleotides: 7. Per the original data handling: Reference gene primer amplification yielded estimated nucleated cell counts. Clones were read by immunoSEQ multiplex PCR, and TCRdb kept only the in-frame ones, dropping some. That table supplies the V and J calls and clone size; D and trimming were determined from the DNA. The table has approximately 280,000 clones, 80% to 90% seen once; the top ten hold approximately 4.3%. The material sequenced was peripheral blood. The source of this sequence is a man aged 35-49 years with acute or convalescent COVID-19. The chain recombines TRBV12-3 or TRBV12-4 with TRBJ2-7; 7 bases agree with TRBD2. CDR3 DNA: TGTGCCAGCAACGGGGAGGGCCGGGAGCAGTACTTC. It encodes CASNGEGREQYF.